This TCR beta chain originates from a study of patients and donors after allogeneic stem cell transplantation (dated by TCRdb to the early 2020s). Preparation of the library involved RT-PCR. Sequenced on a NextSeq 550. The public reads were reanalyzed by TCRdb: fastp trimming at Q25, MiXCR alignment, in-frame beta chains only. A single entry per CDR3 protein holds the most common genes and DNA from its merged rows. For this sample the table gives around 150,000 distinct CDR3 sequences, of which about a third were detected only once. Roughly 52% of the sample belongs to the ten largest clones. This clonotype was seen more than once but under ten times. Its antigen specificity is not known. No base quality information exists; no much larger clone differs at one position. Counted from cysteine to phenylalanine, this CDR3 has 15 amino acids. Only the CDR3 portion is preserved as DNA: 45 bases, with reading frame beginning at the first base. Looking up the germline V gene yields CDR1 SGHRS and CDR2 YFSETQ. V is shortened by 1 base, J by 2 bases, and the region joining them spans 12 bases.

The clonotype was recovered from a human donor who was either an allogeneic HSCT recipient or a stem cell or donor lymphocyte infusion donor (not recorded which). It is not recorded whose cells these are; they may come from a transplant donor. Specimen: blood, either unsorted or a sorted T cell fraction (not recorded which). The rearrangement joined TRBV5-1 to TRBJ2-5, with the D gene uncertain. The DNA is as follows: TGCGCCAGCAGCTTGCACGCGACGGGTCAAGAGACCCAGTACTTC. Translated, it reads CASSLHATGQETQYF.